A selection of T cell receptor beta chains follows, all from one sample in a study of blood T cell repertoires in COVID-19. Measured with immunoSEQ multiplex PCR; TCRdb has only the in-frame clones, and not every one. The sample contains more than 250,000 clones, almost 85% of which appear only once. The source material was peripheral blood. The receptors derive from a man aged 50 to 60 with active or convalescent COVID-19. Both conserved end residues are part of each CDR3. Fields, in order: J gene, V gene, D gene, clone size, CDR3 length, CDR3 protein, CDR3 DNA. A D gene is named only where the DNA matches it firmly. Not every row has a clone size; where given, it reads once, few, many or a size class.

TRBJ2-4 TRBV20-1 TRBD1 once 15 CSASRTGVGKNIQYF TGCAGTGCTAGTCGGACAGGAGTCGGCAAAAACATTCAGTACTTC
TRBJ1-1 TRBV2 NA NA 15 CASSDRTVPNTEAFF TGTGCCAGCAGTGACAGGACAGTCCCGAACACTGAAGCTTTCTTT
TRBJ1-2 TRBV5-1 NA NA 12 CASSLSGNGYTF TGCGCCAGCAGCTTGTCAGGGAACGGCTACACCTTC
TRBJ2-1 TRBV9 TRBD2 NA 16 CASSVELAGRGNEQFF TGTGCCAGCAGCGTAGAGTTAGCGGGAAGGGGGAATGAGCAGTTCTTC
TRBJ2-1 TRBV7-9 TRBD2 NA 15 CASSATGTKYNEQFF TGTGCCAGCAGCGCAACCGGGACTAAATACAATGAGCAGTTCTTC
TRBJ2-1 TRBV7-2 TRBD2 NA 17 CASSPSWGRAFYNEQFF TGTGCCAGCAGCCCTAGTTGGGGGAGGGCCTTCTACAATGAGCAGTTCTTC
TRBJ2-7 TRBV12-5 TRBD2 NA 16 CASGLARLAGASEQYF TGTGCTAGTGGTTTGGCGAGACTAGCGGGCGCTAGCGAGCAGTACTTC
TRBJ2-7 TRBV11-2 NA NA 16 CASSFIRGRGAYEQYF TGTGCCAGCAGCTTCATACGGGGCAGGGGGGCCTACGAGCAGTACTTC
TRBJ1-5 TRBV30 TRBD1 NA 13 CAWSEDRAQPQHF TGTGCCTGGAGTGAGGACAGGGCCCAGCCCCAGCATTTT
TRBJ1-2 TRBV24-1 NA NA 17 CATSDSRTALGYYGYTF TGTGCCACCAGTGATTCCCGGACAGCTCTGGGGTACTATGGCTACACCTTC
TRBJ2-3 TRBV7-9 TRBD1 NA 14 CASSSKQGGDTQYF TGTGCCAGCAGCTCTAAACAGGGGGGAGATACGCAGTATTTT
TRBJ2-7 TRBV7-9 NA NA 14 CASSRQGSSYEQYF TGTGCCAGCAGCCGGCAGGGGAGCTCCTACGAGCAGTACTTC
TRBJ1-5 TRBV27 NA NA 17 CASSPRGQDHSNQPQHF TGTGCCAGCAGTCCCAGGGGTCAGGACCATAGCAATCAGCCCCAGCATTTT
TRBJ2-7 TRBV27 NA NA 14 CASSLFWASYEQYF TGTGCCAGCAGTTTATTTTGGGCCTCCTACGAGCAGTACTTC
TRBJ1-1 TRBV7-3 NA NA 12 CASSSAGGEAFF TGTGCCAGCAGCTCCGCCGGCGGCGAAGCTTTCTTT
TRBJ1-5 TRBV28 TRBD1 NA 14 CASSGGTVNQPQHF TGTGCCAGCAGTGGTGGGACAGTCAATCAGCCCCAGCATTTT
TRBJ2-7 TRBV7-8 NA NA 14 CASSIGQLSYEQYF TGTGCCAGCAGCATAGGACAGCTTTCCTACGAGCAGTACTTC
TRBJ1-1 TRBV4-1 TRBD1 NA 15 CASSQQDRAGTEAFF TGCGCCAGCAGCCAACAAGACAGGGCAGGGACTGAAGCTTTCTTT
TRBJ1-2 TRBV7-9 NA NA 15 CASSQNDRGLLGYTF TGTGCCAGCAGCCAAAATGACCGGGGTCTGCTGGGCTACACCTTC
TRBJ2-2 TRBV11-2 TRBD2 NA 15 CASSPTSGSTGELFF TGTGCCAGCAGCCCGACTAGCGGGAGTACCGGGGAGCTGTTTTTT
TRBJ2-3 TRBV2 NA once 15 CASSPRDSSTDTQYF TGTGCCAGCAGCCCCAGGGATTCGAGCACAGATACGCAGTATTTT
TRBJ2-1 TRBV9 TRBD2 once 16 CASSTGSGRSYNEQFF TGTGCCAGCAGCACCGGTAGCGGGAGGTCCTACAATGAGCAGTTCTTC
TRBJ1-3 TRBV15 NA NA 16 CATSRDPVSSGNTIYF TGTGCCACCAGCAGAGATCCGGTTAGCTCTGGAAACACCATATATTTT
TRBJ2-1 TRBV19 NA NA 15 CASSPRGPIGNEQFF TGTGCCAGTAGTCCCAGAGGGCCCATAGGCAATGAGCAGTTCTTC
TRBJ1-5 TRBV7-6 NA NA 15 CASSLVAGGNQPQHF TGTGCCAGCAGCTTAGTGGCAGGGGGCAATCAGCCCCAGCATTTT